This TCR beta chain was documented in a study of blood T cells in healthy people across ages. Looking at the study overall: Through template switching, about one barcoded beta molecule was captured per two T cells, as measured in model experiments.

This clonotype occurred a few times. The antigen remains unidentified. Through a sample-barcoded 5' primer and a J-beta primer mix, a second PCR was run for roughly 7 to 11 cycles. TCRdb reprocessed the 5' RACE reads via MiXCR and lists one record per CDR3 protein. The sample holds approximately 1,000,000 distinct CDR3 sequences, over 35% seen once. The CDR3 runs 16 residues. Study findings and constraints: Estimates of total diversity, which came from one million sequenced T cells, were considered to be underestimates. Strong correlation linked observed beta diversity and percent naive T cells. Long-lived donors exceeded aged donors in naive CD4+ cells and diversity.

The sample taken for sequencing was blood. V and J are TRBV21-1 and TRBJ2-7; the listed D gene, TRBD2, was not tested against the DNA. TRBV21-1 is designated a pseudogene. The receptor was derived from a woman aged 55 to 70 in good health. The chain's CDR3 is CASSHRAGEGSYEQYF. The CDR3 DNA sequence: TGTGCCAGCAGCCATCGGGCGGGAGAAGGCTCCTACGAGCAGTACTTC.